The rows below give T cell receptor beta chains drawn from one sample of a study of post-analysis software for immune sequencing data. TCRdb reprocessed the PCR reads with MiXCR, giving one entry per CDR3 protein. The table has around 700,000 distinct CDR3 sequences, 55% to 70% seen once. Sample: blood. The source of these receptors is a girl aged 2-10 years with multiple sclerosis. Both conserved end residues are part of each CDR3. D genes are given only for firm matches. A clone size is listed for some rows: how often the clone was seen (once, few, many), or a class if it is expanded.

>few|.|TRBJ2-3|TRBV7-2
CASSLSEDTDTQYF
TGTGCCAGCAGCTTATCAGAAGACACAGATACGCAGTATTTT
>.|TRBD2|TRBJ2-1|TRBV19
CAGSAPPSGGGDEQFF
TGTGCCGGTAGTGCCCCCCCCAGCGGGGGAGGCGATGAGCAGTTCTTC
>.|.|TRBJ2-7|TRBV30
CAWGVRGPGYEQYF
TGTGCCTGGGGTGTCAGGGGCCCCGGGTACGAGCAGTACTTC
>.|.|TRBJ1-1|TRBV11-2
CASLGVKTTEAFF
TGTGCCAGCCTCGGGGTGAAGACTACTGAAGCTTTCTTT
>once|.|TRBJ2-1|TRBV12-3/TRBV12-4
CASRATGYNEQFF
TGTGCCAGCAGGGCGACTGGCTACAATGAGCAGTTCTTC
>.|TRBD1|TRBJ2-1|TRBV15
CATSRAYDRGSYNEQFF
TGTGCCACCAGCAGAGCCTATGACAGGGGCTCCTACAATGAGCAGTTCTTC
>.|TRBD1|TRBJ2-1|TRBV29-1
CSVRYADRDYEQFF
TGCAGCGTACGATACGCGGACAGGGACTATGAGCAGTTCTTC
>few|.|TRBJ2-5|TRBV20-1
CSGFGVQETQYF
TGCAGTGGCTTCGGGGTTCAAGAGACCCAGTACTTC
>few|.|TRBJ2-1|TRBV7-2
CASSFRESKFF
TGTGCCAGCAGCTTCCGGGAAAGCAAGTTCTTC
>.|TRBD1|TRBJ1-5|TRBV7-2
CASSSLPGGANQPQHF
TGTGCCAGCAGCTCCCTACCAGGGGGCGCAAATCAGCCCCAGCATTTT
>.|.|TRBJ1-1|TRBV3-1
CASSARTGTEAFF
TGTGCCAGCAGCGCAAGGACCGGGACTGAAGCTTTCTTT
>.|.|TRBJ1-5|TRBV5-1
CAGFPTAFWADSNQPQHF
TGCGCCGGCTTTCCGACGGCATTCTGGGCAGATAGCAATCAGCCCCAGCATTTT
>.|TRBD2|TRBJ2-5|TRBV2
CASSESFTGGETQYF
TGTGCCAGCAGTGAAAGTTTTACGGGAGGGGAGACCCAGTACTTC
>.|.|TRBJ2-1|TRBV5-4
CASSLENGGDRGEQFF
TGTGCCAGCAGCTTGGAGAATGGCGGGGATCGGGGTGAGCAGTTCTTC
>.|.|TRBJ1-2|TRBV24-1
CATSQMGGYGYTF
TGTGCCACGAGCCAAATGGGGGGCTATGGCTACACCTTC
>.|.|TRBJ2-6|TRBV12-3/TRBV12-4
CASSLSPRGGSGANVLTF
TGTGCCAGCAGTTTGTCCCCCAGGGGAGGCTCTGGGGCCAACGTCCTGACTTTC
>.|.|TRBJ2-3|TRBV5-1
CASSPRGDSTDTQYF
TGCGCCAGCAGTCCGCGGGGTGATAGCACAGATACGCAGTATTTT
>few|.|TRBJ2-1|TRBV5-1
CASSLVVKGEQFF
TGCGCCAGCAGCTTGGTGGTTAAGGGTGAGCAGTTCTTC
>.|TRBD1|TRBJ1-5|TRBV15
CATSRDRQGRQPQHF
TGTGCCACCAGCAGAGATAGACAGGGGCGTCAGCCCCAGCATTTT
>.|TRBD2|TRBJ2-1|TRBV29-1
CSADMGTTSYNEQFF
TGCAGCGCTGATATGGGGACTACCTCCTACAATGAGCAGTTCTTC
>.|TRBD1|TRBJ1-1|TRBV7-9
CASSSEPGQGNTEAFF
TGTGCCAGCAGCTCGGAACCGGGACAGGGGAACACTGAAGCTTTCTTT
>.|.|TRBJ2-5|TRBV7-2
CASSARGAETQYF
TGTGCCAGCAGCGCCCGTGGTGCAGAGACCCAGTACTTC
>.|TRBD2|TRBJ2-3|TRBV7-9
CASSPQLGRETTDTQYF
TGTGCCAGCAGCCCCCAGTTGGGGCGGGAGACGACAGATACGCAGTATTTT
>.|TRBD2|TRBJ2-1|TRBV29-1
CSVPWPLAVSYNEQFF
TGCAGCGTTCCCTGGCCCCTAGCGGTCTCCTACAATGAGCAGTTCTTC
>.|.|TRBJ2-6|TRBV27
CASSFTLGANVLTF
TGTGCCAGCAGTTTCACGTTAGGGGCCAACGTCCTGACTTTC
>few|.|TRBJ2-1|TRBV27
CASKTQLGEQFF
TGTGCCAGCAAAACCCAACTAGGGGAGCAGTTCTTC
>.|TRBD1|TRBJ1-1|TRBV6-6
CASSFGQGSSTEAFF
TGTGCCAGCAGTTTTGGACAGGGCAGTAGCACTGAAGCTTTCTTT